Presented here are 6 T cell receptor beta chains from one specimen sequenced in a study of cytomegalovirus exposure and HLA in healthy donors. 13 Jbeta primers and 60 Vbeta primers were used for the PCR. Repertoires were generated with immunoSEQ multiplex PCR, while TCRdb's copy carries only in-frame clones and drops some. The data contain around 140,000 clones, more than 70% of them singletons. Sample: PBMCs. These receptor sequences come from an older woman in good health and CMV-seronegative.

This clone has more than one count but fewer than ten. This chain joins TRBV10-1 and TRBJ2-7; TRBD1 aligns across 9 bases. Germline CDR1 WNHNN, CDR2 SYGVQD (reference sequence). The CDR3 is made up of 15 amino acids. V gave up 2 bases and J gave up 5 bases; unmatched junction bases: 7. CDR3 residues: CASSEIGQGMDEQYF. In nucleotides, the CDR3 is TGCGCCAGCAGTGAGATCGGACAGGGGATGGACGAGCAGTACTTC.

This clone occurred a few times. Written as DNA, the CDR3 is TGCGCCAGCAGCCAAGAGGGTGGTAGAACAGGGAGGGGAAACACTGAAGCTTTCTTT. The encoded protein is CASSQEGGRTGRGNTEAFF. The chain has TRBV4-1 and TRBJ1-1; a possible D gene is TRBD1 (6 bases). Trimming removed 0 bases at V and 2 bases at J, with 22 bases between. The length of the CDR3 is 19 residues. Germline V gives CDR1 MGHRA, CDR2 YSYEKL.

This clone appeared a few times. At one end, the junction sequence differs from germline, possibly due to a read error. The chain recombines TRBV7-7 with TRBJ2-1, with a possible D match to TRBD2 (5 bases). The CDR3 sequence is 15 residues long. Germline loops: CDR1 SSHAT, CDR2 FNYEAQ (reference sequence). The CDR3 is CASSAGRGSYNEQFF. CDR3 DNA sequence: TGTGCTAGCAGCGCAGGACGGGGCTCCTACAATGAGCAGTTCTTC.

This chain links TRBV6-1 with TRBJ1-2; perhaps TRBD1 as D (6 bases). CDR1 and CDR2 (germline): MNHNS, SASEGT. The V end was cut by 10 bases, the J end by 10 bases, with 28 bases between. This CDR3 region has 15 residues. CDR3 coding DNA: TGTGCCATACAACCTTATGGGACAAACAACGCCTTCTACACCTTC. As protein: CAIQPYGTNNAFYTF.

The chain links TRBV19 to TRBJ1-1, with a tentative D call TRBD1 (6 bases). Germline V gene lookup returns CDR1 LNHDA and CDR2 SQIVND (reference sequence). This CDR3 contains 15 residues. V was cut by 5 bases and J by 5 bases, with 18 bases left in between. The CDR3 DNA follows: TGTGCCAGTAGTCCGGCGGACAGATTCGGGACTGAAGCTTTCTTT. Translating gives CASSPADRFGTEAFF.

This chain links TRBV19 with TRBJ1-1; D not certain. CDR3 size: 13 residues. Germline V CDR1 and CDR2: LNHDA, SQIVND (reference sequence). The V end lost 3 bases, the J end lost 3 bases, and 8 bases lay between the germline ends. CDR3 sequence reads: CASSISRDTEAFF. The CDR3 nucleotides are TGTGCCAGTAGTATCTCGCGGGACACTGAAGCTTTCTTT.